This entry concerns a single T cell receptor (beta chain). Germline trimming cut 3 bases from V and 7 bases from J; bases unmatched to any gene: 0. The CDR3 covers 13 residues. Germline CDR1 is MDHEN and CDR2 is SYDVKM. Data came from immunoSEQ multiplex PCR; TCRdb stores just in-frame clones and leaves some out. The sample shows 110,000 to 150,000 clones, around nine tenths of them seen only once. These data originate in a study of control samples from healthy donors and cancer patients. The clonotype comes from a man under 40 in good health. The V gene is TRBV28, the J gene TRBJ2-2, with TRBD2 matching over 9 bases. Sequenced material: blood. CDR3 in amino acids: CASSFSGSGELFF. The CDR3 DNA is TGTGCCAGCAGTTTTAGCGGGAGCGGGGAGCTGTTTTTT.